Listed here are 20 T cell receptor beta chains from one sample, sequenced in a study of cytomegalovirus exposure and HLA in healthy donors. 60 Vbeta and 13 Jbeta primers were used in PCR. Profiling relied on immunoSEQ multiplex PCR, and the TCRdb table lists in-frame clones only, not all of them. The sample includes 250,000 or so clones, more than 75% of them seen just once. The specimen sequenced was PBMCs. All receptors derive from a human donor in good health.

The rearrangement joins TRBV5-4 to TRBJ2-7, with 9 bases aligning to TRBD2. V dropped 2 bases and J dropped 5; count of bases not matched to a gene: 8. Germline CDR1 and CDR2: SGHNT and YYREEE (reference sequence). The CDR3 consists of 15 residues. This chain's CDR3 is CASSFDAGGTHEQYF. Here the CDR3 DNA reads TGTGCCAGCAGCTTCGATGCGGGAGGGACCCACGAGCAGTACTTC.

J is TRBJ2-7 and V is TRBV7-2; maybe TRBD2 (5 bases). The V gene's germline CDR1 is SGHTA and CDR2 FQGNSA. V lost 3 bases and J 3 bases, leaving 12 bases between the germline ends. The CDR3 consists of 14 residues. The CDR3 nucleotides read TGTGCCAGCAGCTTGCTTGGTGAGGGCTACGAGCAGTACTTC. Its translation is CASSLLGEGYEQYF.

The gene calls are TRBV4-2 and TRBJ2-1; 8 bases fit TRBD2. The CDR3 consists of 20 residues. The ends lost 1 base at V and 0 bases at J; junction bases unmatched: 14. Germline lookup yields CDR1 LGHNA and CDR2 YNFKEQ. CDR3 bases: TGTGCCAGCAGCCAAGGGAGTGGGGGCGGGAGGTCCAGCTCCTACAATGAGCAGTTCTTC. Translating gives CASSQGSGGGRSSSYNEQFF.

CDR3 loop: CAIRPGLAGLYEQYF. DNA for the CDR3: TGTGCCATACGACCTGGACTAGCGGGGCTCTACGAGCAGTACTTC. The V and J genes are TRBV10-3 and TRBJ2-7, with 12 bases fitting TRBD2. V dropped 9 bases and J dropped 3; count of bases not matched to a gene: 9. Germline V gene sequence: CDR1 ENHRY, CDR2 SYGVKD. There are 15 residues in the CDR3.

This CDR3 reads CASSLSMASRYEQYF. The CDR3 DNA follows: TGTGCCAGCAGTTTATCGATGGCCTCCCGCTACGAGCAGTACTTC. V is TRBV27 and J is TRBJ2-7; D call uncertain. Germline lookup yields CDR1 MNHEY and CDR2 SMNVEV (reference sequence). V was pared by 0 bases and J by 3 bases, with 12 bases between. The CDR3 is 15 amino acids.

Points on this clone: An end of the junction does not agree with germline; a read error may underlie this. This sequence joins TRBV29-1 and TRBJ1-2; 9 bases fit TRBD1. Germline V gene sequence: CDR1 SQVTM, CDR2 ANQGSEA. This CDR3 spans 15 amino acids. In DNA, the CDR3 is TGCAGCGTTGAACGACGGGTAGTGGGACAGGGAGATTTCGCCTTC. This codes for CSVERRVVGQGDFAF. Based on the CDR3 plus reference TRBV29-1 and TRBJ1-2, the full variable domain is SAVISQKPSRDICQRGTSLTIQCQVDSQVTMMFWYRQQPGQSLTLIATANQGSEATYESGFVIDKFPISRPNLTFSTLTVSNMSPEDSSIYLCSVERRVVGQGDFAFGSGTRLTVV.

The chain joins TRBV18 to TRBJ1-1; D is ambiguous. This CDR3 has 15 amino acids. Germline values: CDR1 KGHSH, CDR2 LQKENI. The ends were cut back, 1 base at V and 0 bases at J, with 9 bases in the middle. CDR3: CASSPRGEMNTEAFF. As DNA, the CDR3 is TGTGCCAGCTCACCACGAGGAGAGATGAACACTGAAGCTTTCTTT. Full variable domain (remainder filled in from reference TRBV18 and TRBJ1-1): NAGVMQNPRHLVRRRGQEARLRCSPMKGHSHVYWYRQLPEEGLKFMVYLQKENIIDESGMPKERFSAEFPKEGPSILRIQQVVRGDSAAYFCASSPRGEMNTEAFFGQGTRLTVV.

In this sample, this clone turned up a few times. The chain joins TRBV10-3 to TRBJ2-5; TRBD1 aligns across 8 bases. The germline gives CDR1 ENHRY, CDR2 SYGVKD. Losses at the gene ends were 2 bases for V and 5 bases for J; bases not matched to a gene: 4. This CDR3 spans 14 amino acids. In DNA, the CDR3 is TGTGCCATCAGTGAGGGACAGGGTAAGGAGACCCAGTACTTC. This gives the protein CAISEGQGKETQYF.

This clone has only one observation. The rearrangement joins TRBV30 to TRBJ2-2; D call uncertain. Germline V gene lookup returns CDR1 GTSNPN and CDR2 SVGIG (reference sequence). V was trimmed by 2 bases and J by 1 base, leaving 11 bases between them. This CDR3 has 15 residues. The CDR3 is CAWSPQFLNTGELFF. CDR3 in DNA: TGTGCCTGGAGTCCCCAGTTCCTGAACACCGGGGAGCTGTTTTTT. The whole variable domain, remainder taken from reference TRBV30 and TRBJ2-2, is SQTIHQWPATLVQPVGSPLSLECTVEGTSNPNLYWYRQAAGRGLQLLFYSVGIGQISSEVPQNLSASRPQDRQFILSSKKLLLSDSGFYLCAWSPQFLNTGELFFGEGSRLTVL.

The chain is built from TRBV6-5 and TRBJ2-5; possibly TRBD1 for D (5 bases). The CDR3 has 15 amino acids. Trimming left V 0 bases short and J 3 bases short, with 11 bases between. Germline V gene sequence: CDR1 MNHEY, CDR2 SVGAGI. The CDR3 region is CASSYSWGRKETQYF. DNA for the CDR3: TGTGCCAGCAGTTACTCATGGGGCAGAAAAGAGACCCAGTACTTC.

This clone was recorded once. This chain connects TRBV7-8 to TRBJ2-7; D is unclear. Trimming removed 6 bases from V and 2 bases from J, with 11 bases in between. This CDR3 spans 13 amino acids. Germline lookup yields CDR1 SGHVS and CDR2 FQNEAQ. The CDR3 is CASRLTATYEQYF. For the CDR3, the DNA is TGTGCCAGCAGGCTTACAGCTACCTACGAGCAGTACTTC.

This clone appeared a single time. This chain links TRBV19 with TRBJ2-1, with D tentatively TRBD1 (6 bases). CDR3 length: 14 amino acids. CDR1 and CDR2 (germline): LNHDA, SQIVND (reference sequence). Between the trimmed V and J ends, which lost 6 bases and 3 bases, there was a span of 12 bases. The CDR3 sequence: CASSLQGSYNEQFF. The CDR3 DNA reads TGTGCCAGTAGCCTTCAGGGGAGCTACAATGAGCAGTTCTTC.

The gene calls are TRBV2 and TRBJ1-1; the D is unclear. V lost 4 bases, J lost 0 bases, and 9 bases lay in between. The CDR3 spans 14 residues. CDR1 and CDR2 from the germline V gene are SNHLY and FYNNEI. The CDR3 coding sequence is TGTGCCAGCAGTGTTCGGCGGGTGAACACTGAAGCTTTCTTT. Translation gives CASSVRRVNTEAFF.

The chain couples TRBV19 to TRBJ1-1, with TRBD1 matching over 8 bases. CDR1 is LNHDA, CDR2 SQIVND, per germline (reference sequence). CDR3 length: 13 amino acids. Germline trimming cut 11 bases from V and 3 bases from J; bases unmatched to any gene: 8. Here the CDR3 DNA reads TGTGCCTCCCAAAACAGGGGGGACACTGAAGCTTTCTTT. As protein: CASQNRGDTEAFF.

In this sample, this clone turned up once. The genes are TRBV19 and TRBJ1-5; the match to TRBD1 covers 8 bases. The CDR3 totals 14 residues. CDR1 LNHDA and CDR2 SQIVND come from the germline V gene (reference sequence). V was clipped by 7 bases and J by 3 bases; unmatched bases: 5. The CDR3 spells CASTGGHYNQPQHF. The CDR3 DNA reads TGTGCCAGTACAGGGGGCCACTACAATCAGCCCCAGCATTTT.

The chain couples TRBV9 to TRBJ2-3; 9 bases agree with TRBD2. The germline gives CDR1 SGDLS, CDR2 YYNGEE. The CDR3 has 17 amino acids. V trimming: 0 bases; J trimming: 0 bases; junction bases outside the gene matches: 5. CDR3 bases: TGTGCCAGCAGCGTAGGGGCTAGCGGGACTAGCACAGATACGCAGTATTTT. Its translation: CASSVGASGTSTDTQYF. Using reference TRBV9 and TRBJ2-3 for the parts outside the CDR3, the full variable domain is DSGVTQTPKHLITATGQRVTLRCSPRSGDLSVYWYQQSLDQGLQFLIQYYNGEERAKGNILERFSAQQFPDLHSELNLSSLELGDSALYFCASSVGASGTSTDTQYFGPGTRLTVL.

The chain uses TRBV7-3 and TRBJ2-1; D may be TRBD1 (9 bases). Germline values: CDR1 SGHTA, CDR2 FQGTGA. Trimming removed 5 bases from V and 6 bases from J, with 14 bases in between. This CDR3 spans 14 amino acids. CDR3 sequence reads: CASSAGGQGNEQFF. DNA for the CDR3: TGTGCCAGCAGCGCGGGGGGACAGGGCAATGAGCAGTTCTTC.

This chain uses TRBV28 with TRBJ2-7, with 10 bases that match TRBD2. Germline V lookup: CDR1 MDHEN, CDR2 SYDVKM. The ends lost 7 bases at V and 7 bases at J; junction bases unmatched: 10. The length of the CDR3 is 14 residues. The chain's CDR3 is CASTETSGMDEQYF. For the CDR3, the DNA is TGTGCCAGCACGGAAACTAGCGGGATGGATGAGCAGTACTTC.

The CDR3 region is CASSQGGSGRALYEQFF. CDR3 nucleotides: TGTGCCAGCAGCCAGGGGGGTAGCGGGAGGGCTTTATATGAGCAGTTCTTC. The chain couples TRBV4-2 to TRBJ2-1; 11 bases align to TRBD2. The CDR3 has 17 amino acids. Germline-derived CDR1 and CDR2 are LGHNA and YNFKEQ. V dropped 3 bases and J dropped 8; count of bases not matched to a gene: 12.

In its sample, this clone was seen a few times. J is TRBJ2-5 and V is TRBV4-2; D gene ambiguous. CDR1 and CDR2 from the germline V gene are LGHNA and YNFKEQ. The CDR3 consists of 15 residues. V was clipped by 0 bases and J by 4 bases, with 12 bases between them. CDR3 region: CASSQEQQVAETQYF. DNA for the CDR3: TGTGCCAGCAGCCAAGAGCAGCAGGTGGCAGAGACCCAGTACTTC.